This TCR beta chain was captured in a study of T cells after posttransplantation cyclophosphamide. This clone was detected ten times or more. The target antigen is unknown. Study conclusions and caveats: After PTCy, TRB diversity resembled that of CNI/methotrexate controls. Blood and skin or GI T cell repertoires showed limited TRB overlap. Donor-recipient repertoire similarity was low at 1-2 months, rising over year one.

Some clones are missing from TCRdb's copy, which holds only in-frame ones; the method was immunoSEQ multiplex PCR. This sample carries several thousand clones and no singletons, and 3% to 4.5% goes to the top ten. V lost 4 bases to trimming and J lost 3 bases; unmatched junction nucleotides: 4. The CDR3 length is 16 residues. Germline assignment: CDR1 SEHNR and CDR2 FQNEAQ (reference sequence). Busulfan-fludarabine conditioning, marrow transplant, and cyclophosphamide on days +3 and +4 were administered. The chain has TRBV7-9 and TRBJ2-1, with 12 bases identical to TRBD2. This sample comprised PBMCs, obtained approximately 380 days after allogeneic stem cell transplant with posttransplant cyclophosphamide. This sequence originates from a male patient in his fifties or sixties who received an allogeneic stem cell transplant from a related donor and was CMV-positive. Some T cells may originate from the graft donor. CDR3 protein: CASSSGLAGIYNEQFF. In DNA form, the CDR3 reads TGTGCCAGCAGCTCCGGACTAGCGGGGATCTACAATGAGCAGTTCTTC.